Below, one T cell receptor beta chain is given with its context. Documented treatment: 15 to 20 received Ad26.COV2.S at low or high dose, single or two shots; 5 received placebo; per-sample allocation not given. Material that was analyzed had been drawn on day 63 after the first vaccine or placebo injection. The data were obtained in a study of Ad26.COV2.S vaccination and SARS-CoV-2 variants. Here immunoSEQ multiplex PCR was the method, and the copy in TCRdb shows in-frame clones only, minus some. The table shows around 300,000 clones, with 90% occurring only once. Trimming cost V 1 base and J 1 base; bases outside gene matches: 7. Looked up from germline, CDR1 is LGHNA and CDR2 is YSLEER. This CDR3 has 17 amino acids.

The chain carries TRBV4-3 and TRBJ1-2; 9 bases align to TRBD1. The clonotype comes from a person between 18 and 59 years old who received the Ad26.COV2.S COVID-19 vaccine or a placebo. Specimen: peripheral blood, collected in a trial of Ad26.COV2.S vaccine versus placebo. Here the CDR3 DNA reads TGCGCCAGCAGCCAAGCCGGTTGGGACAGGGTTAACTATGGCTACACCTTC. Residues: CASSQAGWDRVNYGYTF.